This T cell receptor (beta chain) comes out of a study of control samples from healthy donors and cancer patients. The data were produced by immunoSEQ multiplex PCR, yet TCRdb's version contains in-frame clones alone and is incomplete. The profile shows tens of thousands of clones, roughly 87% of them singletons. V lost 3 bases to trimming and J lost 7 bases, with 15 bases between them. The CDR3 contains 14 residues. The germline CDR1 and CDR2 sequences are LGHNA and YSLEER. This TCR was sampled from a man in his sixties with head and neck cancer. The chain uses TRBV4-3 and TRBJ1-1, with D possibly TRBD1 on 5 matching bases. The sequencing sample was made of PBMCs. The DNA of the CDR3 is TGCGCCAGCAGCCATGGGACCCAGGGAGGTGAAGCTTTCTTT. This encodes CASSHGTQGGEAFF.